The T cell receptor (beta chain) under discussion was sequenced for a study of cytomegalovirus exposure and HLA in healthy donors. Across the study: In an earlier analysis, around 120 million unique TCR beta sequences were found from 150 million to 200 million T cells. Study-wide points: A prior analysis recorded that most TCR beta V segments were productive about 90% or about 30% of the time. TRBV6-2, TRBV6-3 and other indistinguishable V segments were excluded.

Donors in the study were healthy people who gave bone marrow. Both 60 Vbeta primers and 13 Jbeta primers went into the PCR. Measured with immunoSEQ multiplex PCR; TCRdb has only the in-frame clones, and not every one. The repertoire table contains 65,000 to 90,000 clones. The V and J ends lost 5 bases and 3 bases respectively, with 11 bases between them. The CDR3 has 13 amino acids. Looked up from germline, CDR1 is LNHNV and CDR2 is YYDKDF (reference sequence). Remarks on this clone: Its antigen remains unknown.

Sequenced: PBMCs. This TCR came from a female donor in good health and CMV-seropositive. The chain couples TRBV15 to TRBJ2-7; D gene unclear. CDR3 in DNA: TGTGCCACCAGCGCCCAGACAAACTACGAGCAGTACTTC. Protein: CATSAQTNYEQYF.